This T cell receptor beta chain was captured in a study of shared clonotypes between healthy human individuals. The CDR3 runs 13 residues. V was cut by 5 bases and J by 6 bases, with 11 bases left in between. Germline assignment: CDR1 MGHDK and CDR2 SYGVNS. Positively selected for CCR7, the CD45RO-negative cells used as naive CD8 cells excluded terminally differentiated effector memory CD45RA+ cells. A word on this clone: The antigen remains undetermined.

Study-wide results and limits: The study found lower generation probabilities in non-shared clonotypes than in those shared by all four donors. On the whole, naive subsets had larger estimated richness than memory subsets had.

The authors distributed each subset's genomic DNA evenly over several immunoSEQ plates. Profiling relied on immunoSEQ multiplex PCR, and the TCRdb table lists in-frame clones only, not all of them. The top ten clones hold more than 0.3% of a sample with about 580,000 clones, roughly 98% of them seen once. Sequencing was done on a sample of naive CD8+ T cells sorted from blood. V is TRBV25-1 and J is TRBJ2-1; D remains ambiguous. The clonotype was recovered from a man under 40 in good health. The CDR3 coding sequence is TGTGCCAGCAGTTCAGGATATCTCAATGAGCAGTTCTTC. This codes for CASSSGYLNEQFF.